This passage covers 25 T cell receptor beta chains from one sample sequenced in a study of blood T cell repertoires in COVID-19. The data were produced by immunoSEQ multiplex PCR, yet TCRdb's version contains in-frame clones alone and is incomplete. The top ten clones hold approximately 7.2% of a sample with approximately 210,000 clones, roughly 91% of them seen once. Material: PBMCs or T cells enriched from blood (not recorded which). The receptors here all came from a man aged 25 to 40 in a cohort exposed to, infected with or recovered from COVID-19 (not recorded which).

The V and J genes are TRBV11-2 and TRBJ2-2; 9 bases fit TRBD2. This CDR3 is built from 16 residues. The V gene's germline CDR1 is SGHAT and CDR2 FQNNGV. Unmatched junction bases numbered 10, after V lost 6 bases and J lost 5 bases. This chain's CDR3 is CASRTLRGRVTGELFF. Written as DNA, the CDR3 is TGTGCCAGCAGGACTCTTCGCGGGAGGGTTACCGGGGAGCTGTTTTTT.

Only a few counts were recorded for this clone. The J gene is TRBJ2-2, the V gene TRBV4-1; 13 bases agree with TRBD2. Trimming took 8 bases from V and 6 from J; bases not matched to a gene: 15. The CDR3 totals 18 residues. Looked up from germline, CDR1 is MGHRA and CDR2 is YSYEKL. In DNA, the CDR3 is TGCGCCAGCTCCGGACTAGCGGGAGCGAGTCGGGATGCCGGGGAGCTGTTTTTT. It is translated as CASSGLAGASRDAGELFF.

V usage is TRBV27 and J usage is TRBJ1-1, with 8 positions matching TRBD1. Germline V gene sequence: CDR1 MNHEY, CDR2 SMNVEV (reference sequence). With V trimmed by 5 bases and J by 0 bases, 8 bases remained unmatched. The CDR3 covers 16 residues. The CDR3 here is CASSLTRTGLNTEAFF. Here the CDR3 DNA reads TGTGCCAGCAGTCTCACAAGGACAGGGTTGAACACTGAAGCTTTCTTT.

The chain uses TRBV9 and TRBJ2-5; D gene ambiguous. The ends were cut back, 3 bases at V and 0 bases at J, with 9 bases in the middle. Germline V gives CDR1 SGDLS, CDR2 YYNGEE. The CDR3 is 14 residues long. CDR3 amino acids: CASSATPYQETQYF. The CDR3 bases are TGTGCCAGCAGCGCCACACCGTACCAAGAGACCCAGTACTTC.

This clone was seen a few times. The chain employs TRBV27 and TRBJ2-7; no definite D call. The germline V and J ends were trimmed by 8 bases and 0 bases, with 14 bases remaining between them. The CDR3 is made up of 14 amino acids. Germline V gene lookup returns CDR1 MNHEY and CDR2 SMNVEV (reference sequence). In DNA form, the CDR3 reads TGTGCCAGCGCCCGACTCGAATACTCCTACGAGCAGTACTTC. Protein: CASARLEYSYEQYF.

CDR3 sequence: CASSSTGANTEAFF. The CDR3 DNA sequence: TGTGCCAGCAGTTCGACAGGGGCGAACACTGAAGCTTTCTTT. This sequence joins TRBV27 and TRBJ1-1; TRBD1 matches 8 bases. The CDR3 spans 14 residues. CDR1 MNHEY and CDR2 SMNVEV come from the germline V gene (reference sequence). V was pared by 4 bases and J by 1 base, with 2 bases of the junction left unmatched.

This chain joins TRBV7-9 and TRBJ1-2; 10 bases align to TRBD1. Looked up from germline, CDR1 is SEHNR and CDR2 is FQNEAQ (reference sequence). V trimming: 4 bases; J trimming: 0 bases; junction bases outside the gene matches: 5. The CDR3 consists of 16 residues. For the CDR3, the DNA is TGTGCCAGCAGCTGGACAGGGGGTCTAGCTAACTATGGCTACACCTTC. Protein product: CASSWTGGLANYGYTF.

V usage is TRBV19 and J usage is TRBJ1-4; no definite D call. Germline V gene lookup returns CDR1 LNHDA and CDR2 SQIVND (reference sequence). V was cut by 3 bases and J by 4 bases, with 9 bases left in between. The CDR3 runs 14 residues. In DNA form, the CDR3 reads TGTGCCAGTAGTATGTGGGGAGATAATGAAAAACTGTTTTTT. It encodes CASSMWGDNEKLFF.

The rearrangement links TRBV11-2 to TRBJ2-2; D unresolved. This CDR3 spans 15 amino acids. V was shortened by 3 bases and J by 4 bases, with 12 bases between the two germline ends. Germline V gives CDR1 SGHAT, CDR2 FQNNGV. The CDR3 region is CASSFTNTGTGELFF. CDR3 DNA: TGTGCCAGCAGCTTTACGAACACGGGCACCGGGGAGCTGTTTTTT. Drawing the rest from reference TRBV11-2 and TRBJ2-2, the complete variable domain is EAGVAQSPRYKIIEKRQSVAFWCNPISGHATLYWYQQILGQGPKLLIQFQNNGVVDDSQLPKDRFSAERLKGVDSTLKIQPAKLEDSAVYLCASSFTNTGTGELFFGEGSRLTVL.

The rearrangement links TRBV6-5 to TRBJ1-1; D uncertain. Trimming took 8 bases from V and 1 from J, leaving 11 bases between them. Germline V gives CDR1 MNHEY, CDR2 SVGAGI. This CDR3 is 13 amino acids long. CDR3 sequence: CASLTRRNTEAFF. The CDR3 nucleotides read TGTGCCAGCTTAACCCGGAGGAACACTGAAGCTTTCTTT.

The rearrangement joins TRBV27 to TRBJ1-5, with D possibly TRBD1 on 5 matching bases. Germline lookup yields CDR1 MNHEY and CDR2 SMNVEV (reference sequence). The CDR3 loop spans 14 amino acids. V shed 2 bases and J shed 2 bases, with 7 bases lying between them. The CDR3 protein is CASSLTRGNQPQHF. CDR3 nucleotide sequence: TGTGCCAGCAGTTTAACCAGGGGCAATCAGCCCCAGCATTTT.

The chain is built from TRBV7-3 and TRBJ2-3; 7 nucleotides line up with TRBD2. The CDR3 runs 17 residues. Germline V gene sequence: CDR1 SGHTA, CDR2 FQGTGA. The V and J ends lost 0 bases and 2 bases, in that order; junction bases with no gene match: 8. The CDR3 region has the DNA TGTGCCAGCAGCTTAACGCCCGCGGGAGCTTACACAGATACGCAGTATTTT. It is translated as CASSLTPAGAYTDTQYF.

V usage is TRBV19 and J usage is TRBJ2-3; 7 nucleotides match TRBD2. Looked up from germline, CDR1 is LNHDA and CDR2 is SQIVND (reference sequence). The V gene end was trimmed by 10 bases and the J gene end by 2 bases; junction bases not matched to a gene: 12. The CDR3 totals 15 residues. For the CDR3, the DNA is TGTGCCACCCGCGAGGAGAGCGGGACCACAGATACGCAGTATTTT. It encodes CATREESGTTDTQYF. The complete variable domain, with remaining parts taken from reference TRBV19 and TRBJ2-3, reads DGGITQSPKYLFRKEGQNVTLSCEQNLNHDAMYWYRQDPGQGLRLIYYSQIVNDFQKGDIAEGYSVSREKKESFPLTVTSAQKNPTAFYLCATREESGTTDTQYFGPGTRLTVL.

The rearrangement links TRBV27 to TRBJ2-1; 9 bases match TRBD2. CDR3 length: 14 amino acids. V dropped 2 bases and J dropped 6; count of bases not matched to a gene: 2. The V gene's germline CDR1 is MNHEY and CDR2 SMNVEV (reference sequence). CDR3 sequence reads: CASSLAGGTNEQFF. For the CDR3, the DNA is TGTGCCAGCAGTTTAGCGGGAGGGACCAATGAGCAGTTCTTC.

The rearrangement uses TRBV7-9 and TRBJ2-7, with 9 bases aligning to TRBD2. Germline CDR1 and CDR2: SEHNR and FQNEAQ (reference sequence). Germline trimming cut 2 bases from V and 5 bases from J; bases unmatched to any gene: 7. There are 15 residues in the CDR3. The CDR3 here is CASSLSQREANEQYF. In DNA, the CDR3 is TGTGCCAGCAGCTTAAGTCAGCGGGAGGCCAACGAGCAGTACTTC. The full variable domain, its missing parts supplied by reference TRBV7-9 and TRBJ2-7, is DTGVSQNPRHKITKRGQNVTFRCDPISEHNRLYWYRQTLGQGPEFLTYFQNEAQLEKSRLLSDRFSAERPKGSFSTLEIQRTEQGDSAMYLCASSLSQREANEQYFGPGTRLTVT.

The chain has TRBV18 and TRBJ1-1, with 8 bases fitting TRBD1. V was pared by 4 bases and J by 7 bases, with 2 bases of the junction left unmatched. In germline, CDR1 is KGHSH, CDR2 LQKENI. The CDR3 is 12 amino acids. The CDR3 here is CASSLGQGEAFF. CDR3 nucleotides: TGTGCCAGCTCACTAGGACAGGGTGAAGCTTTCTTT.

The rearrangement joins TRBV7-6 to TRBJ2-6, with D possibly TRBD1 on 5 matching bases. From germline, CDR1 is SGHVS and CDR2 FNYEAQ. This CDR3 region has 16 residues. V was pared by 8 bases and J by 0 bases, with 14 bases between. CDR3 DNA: TGTGCCAGCTCCCCGACAGACAGCTCTGGGGCCAACGTCCTGACTTTC. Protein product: CASSPTDSSGANVLTF.

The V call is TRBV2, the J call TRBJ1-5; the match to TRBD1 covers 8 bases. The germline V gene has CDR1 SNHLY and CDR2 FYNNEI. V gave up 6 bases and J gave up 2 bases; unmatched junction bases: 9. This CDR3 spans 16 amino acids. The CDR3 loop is CASRGAGGAGNQPQHF. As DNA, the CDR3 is TGTGCCAGCAGAGGAGCAGGGGGCGCTGGCAATCAGCCCCAGCATTTT.

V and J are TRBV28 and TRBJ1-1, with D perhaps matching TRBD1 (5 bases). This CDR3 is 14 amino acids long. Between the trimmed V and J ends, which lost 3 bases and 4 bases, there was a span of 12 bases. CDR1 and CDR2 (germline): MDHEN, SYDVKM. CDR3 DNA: TGTGCCAGCAGTTTCGAGGGAGGGGTCACTGAAGCTTTCTTT. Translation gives CASSFEGGVTEAFF.

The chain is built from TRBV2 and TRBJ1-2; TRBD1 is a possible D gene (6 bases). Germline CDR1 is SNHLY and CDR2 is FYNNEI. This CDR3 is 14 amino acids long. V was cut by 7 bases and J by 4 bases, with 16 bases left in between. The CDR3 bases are TGTGCCAGCACCAACAGGGATATTGTCTATGGCTACACCTTC. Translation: CASTNRDIVYGYTF.

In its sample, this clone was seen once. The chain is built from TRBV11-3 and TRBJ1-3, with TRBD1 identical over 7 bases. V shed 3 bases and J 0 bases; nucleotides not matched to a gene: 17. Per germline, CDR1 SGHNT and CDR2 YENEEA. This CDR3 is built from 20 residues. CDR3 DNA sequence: TGTGCCAGCAGCTTCCCCCCCAGGGGGAGTCCCGCTCTCTCTGGAAACACCATATATTTT. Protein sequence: CASSFPPRGSPALSGNTIYF. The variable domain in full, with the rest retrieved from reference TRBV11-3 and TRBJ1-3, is EAGVVQSPRYKIIEKKQPVAFWCNPISGHNTLYWYLQNLGQGPELLIRYENEEAVDDSQLPKDRFSAERLKGVDSTLKIQPAELGDSAVYLCASSFPPRGSPALSGNTIYFGEGSWLTVV.

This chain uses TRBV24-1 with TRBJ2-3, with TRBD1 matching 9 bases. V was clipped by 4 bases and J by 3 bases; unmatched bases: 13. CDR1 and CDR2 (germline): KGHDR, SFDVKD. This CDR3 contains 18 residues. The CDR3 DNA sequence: TGTGCCACCAGTGACGCCCCCGGGACAGGGAACAATACAGATACGCAGTATTTT. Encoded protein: CATSDAPGTGNNTDTQYF.

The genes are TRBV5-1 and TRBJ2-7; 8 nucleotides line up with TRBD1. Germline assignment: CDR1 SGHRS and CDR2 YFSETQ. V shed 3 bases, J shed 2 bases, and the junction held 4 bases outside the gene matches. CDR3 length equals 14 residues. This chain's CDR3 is CASSYRTGPYEQYF. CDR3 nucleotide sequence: TGCGCCAGCAGCTACCGGACAGGGCCCTACGAGCAGTACTTC.

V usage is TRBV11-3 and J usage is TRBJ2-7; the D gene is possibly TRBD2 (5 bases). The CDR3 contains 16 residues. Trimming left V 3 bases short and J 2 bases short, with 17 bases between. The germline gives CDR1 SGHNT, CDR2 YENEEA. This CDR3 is CASSLGSEAKTYEQYF. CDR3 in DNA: TGTGCCAGCAGCTTGGGGTCGGAGGCTAAAACCTACGAGCAGTACTTC.

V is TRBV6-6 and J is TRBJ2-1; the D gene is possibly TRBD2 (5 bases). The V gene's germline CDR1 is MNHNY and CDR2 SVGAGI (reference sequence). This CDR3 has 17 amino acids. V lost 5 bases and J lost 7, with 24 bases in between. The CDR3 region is CASSPFSRGTTGNEQFF. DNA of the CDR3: TGTGCCAGCAGTCCTTTTTCCCGGGGTACCACTGGGAATGAGCAGTTCTTC.